The sequence of this T cell receptor beta chain was determined in a study of OX40 agonist ivuxolimab in advanced cancers. Broader study findings: Expanded peripheral T cell antigen specificity was not determined.

A remark on this clone: Its antigen is unknown.

Clones were sequenced by immunoSEQ multiplex PCR, and TCRdb holds only the in-frame ones, with some missing. Of about 15,000 clones in the sample, 80% to 90% were seen once. The CDR3 runs to 13 residues. Per germline, CDR1 MNHNS and CDR2 SASEGT. The V gene is TRBV6-1, the J gene TRBJ2-5; TRBD1 matches at 7 bases. The DNA end favors TRBJ2-7, so the J call may be wrong. The input for sequencing was CD4+ or CD8+ T cells sorted from blood, taken in a trial of the OX40 agonist ivuxolimab. The sequence was obtained from an adult with an advanced solid tumor such as melanoma, head and neck, liver or kidney cancer. Here the CDR3 reads CASRGTASYEQYF. The CDR3 region has the DNA TGTGCCAGCAGGGGGACAGCGAGCTACGAGCAGTACTTC.